This passage covers 24 T cell receptor beta chains from one sample sequenced in a study of tumor-infiltrating lymphocytes in primary liver carcinoma. cDNA specific to TCR beta was made from 450 to 500 ng of total RNA, with a constant-region primer employed for priming. Researchers made the TCR beta libraries by running three nested multiplex PCR rounds with slightly modified ARM-PCR. The first two PCR rounds used TRBV1-TRBV30 forward primers with a C-beta reverse primer, around 10 cycles each. TCRdb analysed the multiplex PCR reads with MiXCR anew, one entry per CDR3 protein. The sample lists tens of thousands of distinct CDR3 sequences; around 79% were seen once. DNA and RNA were both co-extracted from approximately 20-30 mg of bulk tissue that had not been sorted. The sequenced sample was liver tumor tissue from sampling region 4. This sample's subset: tumor region T4, right-lateral pole. The receptors were sampled from a woman aged 25 to 39 with primary liver carcinoma and hepatitis B virus infection.

A remark on this clonotype: Relative to the germline gene, one junction end is altered; a read error may explain this. The chain uses TRBV10-3 and TRBJ2-5; D gene unclear. CDR1 is ENHRY, CDR2 SYGVKD, per germline. The CDR3 runs to 15 residues. CDR3 coding DNA: TGTGCCATCAGTGAGTCAGCTATCAGTCAAGAGAGCCAGTACTTC. Amino acid sequence: CAISESAISQESQYF.

On this clonotype: The junction does not match germline at one end; this may be a read error. This chain uses TRBV5-1 with TRBJ2-7; tentatively, D is TRBD1 (5 bases). Germline assignment: CDR1 SGHRS and CDR2 YFSETQ. This CDR3 is built from 14 residues. The CDR3 protein is CASRPQAASHEQYF. Written as DNA, the CDR3 is TGCGCCAGCAGACCACAGGCCGCTTCCCACGAGCAGTATTTC.

The CDR3 region has the DNA TGTGGTAGCAGCCAAGATATCGGAGTGGGACTGAACAATGAGCAGTTCTTC. This translates into CGSSQDIGVGLNNEQFF. The genes are TRBV4-2 and TRBJ2-1; TRBD2 might be the D (6 bases). The CDR3 length is 17 residues. Germline V gives CDR1 LGHNA, CDR2 YNFKEQ.

Points on this clonotype: A read error may account for a junction end that differs from germline. This chain links TRBV11-2 with TRBJ2-5; 8 bases are shared with TRBD2. This CDR3 is 16 amino acids long. CDR1 and CDR2 (germline): SGHAT, FQNNGV. The CDR3 nucleotides are TGTTCCAGCAGCCAAACTCCTGGCGGGGGGCAAGAGACCCAATACTTC. Its translation: CSSSQTPGGGQETQYF. The variable domain in full, with the rest retrieved from reference TRBV11-2 and TRBJ2-5, is EAGVAQSPRYKIIEKRQSVAFWCNPISGHATLYWYQQILGQGPKLLIQFQNNGVVDDSQLPKDRFSAERLKGVDSTLKIQPAKLEDSAVYLCSSSQTPGGGQETQYFGPGTRLLVL.

This chain links TRBV29-1 with TRBJ2-3, with 10 positions matching TRBD2. The CDR3 runs to 16 residues. In germline, CDR1 is SQVTM, CDR2 ANQGSEA. This chain's CDR3 is CCASRPSGSRSYTQYF. DNA for the CDR3: TGCTGCGCCTCCCGGCCTAGCGGGAGTAGATCATATACGCAGTATTTT.

This clonotype occurred once. Since the CDR3 does not end with the conserved phenylalanine or tryptophan, this likely comes from a read error. It is unclear where the CDR3 begins or ends on the DNA, so no DNA is shown, and the CDR3 is as TCRdb lists it. The V gene is TRBV11-3, the J gene TRBJ2-1; the D segment call TRBD2 is taken from the table without a DNA check. The CDR3 comprises 13 residues, both ends counted. Germline-derived CDR1 and CDR2 are SGHNT and YENEEA. The CDR3 region is CAGASVSGNEQFL.

This clonotype appeared many times. The V call is TRBV11-3, the J call TRBJ2-3; D possibly corresponds to TRBD2 (5 bases). The CDR3 runs to 14 residues. V was cut by 3 bases and J by 0 bases, with 7 bases left in between. CDR1 and CDR2 from the germline V gene are SGHNT and YENEEA. In DNA, the CDR3 is TGTGCCAGCAGCTTTCGGACTAGCACAGATACGCAGTATTTT. Protein product: CASSFRTSTDTQYF.

Note on this clonotype: With a much larger clone just one base away, this may be a read error. This chain uses TRBV11-3 with TRBJ2-1; 7 bases line up with TRBD1. The ends lost 3 bases at V and 2 bases at J; junction bases unmatched: 1. This CDR3 contains 14 residues. Germline CDR1 and CDR2: SGHNT and YENEEA. CDR3 coding DNA: TGTGCCAGCAGCTTGACAGGGCCCTACAATGAGCAGTTCTTC. Translating gives CASSLTGPYNEQFF.

This clonotype was picked up a small number of times. One end of the junction does not line up with germline, which may come from a read error. This chain connects TRBV11-2 to TRBJ2-7, with D uncertain. Germline loops: CDR1 SGHAT, CDR2 FQNNGV. This CDR3 is 11 amino acids long. CDR3 nucleotides: TGCGCCAGCAGTCCAGTCAATGAGCAGTACTTC. Translated: CASSPVNEQYF.

With respect to this clonotype: The junction departs from the called germline gene at one end, perhaps through a read error. The chain carries TRBV7-2 and TRBJ1-6; no reliable D call. The CDR3 contains 16 residues. The germline V gene has CDR1 SGHTA and CDR2 FQGNSA. The CDR3 DNA reads TGTGCCAGCAGCTTAGGTAGCAGGTCTCGTACTTCACCCCCCCACTTT. Translating gives CASSLGSRSRTSPPHF.

As for this clonotype: The CDR3 does not end in the conserved phenylalanine or tryptophan, so this is likely a read error. The DNA is omitted, as the CDR3 cannot be located on it reliably, and the CDR3 follows TCRdb's listing. This chain joins TRBV30 and TRBJ1-2; the table's D call, TRBD1, was not checked against the DNA. The CDR3 is 13 residues long, ends included. Looked up from germline, CDR1 is GTSNPN and CDR2 is SVGIG (reference sequence). CDR3: CAWSPAPGMPGTL.

About this clonotype itself: A much larger clone lies a single base off, so this may be a read error. J is TRBJ2-1 and V is TRBV11-1; D possibly corresponds to TRBD2 (6 bases). From germline, CDR1 is SGHAT and CDR2 FQDESV (reference sequence). V was pared by 7 bases and J by 6 bases, with 19 bases between. The CDR3 length is 15 residues. The CDR3 is CASILRNGGSNEQFF. The CDR3 DNA follows: TGTGCCAGCATCCTCCGGAACGGGGGTTCCAATGAGCAGTTCTTC.

Notes on this clonotype: The final CDR3 position lacks the conserved phenylalanine or tryptophan, pointing to a likely read error. The V gene is TRBV4-2, the J gene TRBJ2-7; 7 bases are a match to TRBD1. The J segment lost 9 bases and the V segment lost 3 bases, leaving 23 bases of the junction unmatched. From germline, CDR1 is LGHNA and CDR2 YNFKEQ. This CDR3 has 18 residues. The chain's CDR3 is CASSQEHLGQVGPRVQYC. CDR3 in DNA: TGTGCCAGCAGCCAGGAACACCTAGGACAGGTGGGACCGCGCGTGCAGTACTGC.

With regard to this clonotype: Germline is not matched at one junction end, which may reflect a read error. The gene calls are TRBV4-1 and TRBJ2-2, with D possibly matching TRBD2 (7 bases). Germline V gene sequence: CDR1 MGHRA, CDR2 YSYEKL. The CDR3 is made up of 16 amino acids. The CDR3 DNA follows: TGCGCCGGCAGCCAAGGGGGGGCTCCGAACATCGGGGACCTGTTTTTT. It specifies CAGSQGGAPNIGDLFF.

To note about this clonotype: The CDR3 does not end in the conserved phenylalanine or tryptophan, so this is likely a read error. The chain recombines TRBV29-1 with TRBJ2-1, with D hard to call. The CDR3 length is 14 residues. Germline-derived CDR1 and CDR2 are SQVTM and ANQGSEA. CDR3 nucleotide sequence: TGCAGTGCCACGACTGGAGTAAGTTCCAATGAGCAGTTCCTC. Protein sequence: CSATTGVSSNEQFL.

To note about this clonotype: At one boundary the junction diverges from the germline segment, which might be a read error. The chain uses TRBV11-2 and TRBJ2-7; maybe TRBD2 (6 bases). Germline CDR1 SGHAT, CDR2 FQNNGV. The CDR3 contains 15 residues. CDR3 sequence reads: CGSSLGVSGSHEQYF. The CDR3 DNA sequence: TGTGGCAGCAGTTTAGGAGTTAGCGGTTCCCACGAGCAGTACTTC.

A remark on this clonotype: The conserved phenylalanine or tryptophan is not found at the CDR3 terminus, so this likely reflects a read error. The DNA is omitted, as the CDR3 cannot be located on it reliably, and the CDR3 follows TCRdb's listing. This sequence joins TRBV6-5 and TRBJ2-7. The germline gives CDR1 MNHEY, CDR2 SVGAGI. The CDR3 is 15 amino acids long, termini counted. The CDR3 protein is CASNYKDSSSYGQYI.

Only one count was recorded for this clonotype. This CDR3 is missing its conserved last phenylalanine or tryptophan, likely due to a read error. The V and J genes are TRBV12-3 or TRBV12-4 and TRBJ2-3; D is unresolved. CDR3 length: 14 residues. The CDR3 loop is CASSFGRSTDTQYY. The CDR3 nucleotides are TGTGCTAGCAGTTTTGGTCGTAGCACGGATACGCAGTATTAT.

This chain joins TRBV12-3 or TRBV12-4 and TRBJ2-1; 11 bases line up with TRBD2. This CDR3 has 15 amino acids. J was trimmed by 9 bases and V by 9 bases; bases with no gene match: 13. For the CDR3, the DNA is TGTGCCAGTAGCCTGTCCAGGACTAGCGGGCTTGAGCAGTTCTTC. Its protein product is CASSLSRTSGLEQFF.

This clonotype was observed at least ten times. J is TRBJ1-3 and V is TRBV12-3 or TRBV12-4; 10 nucleotides align to TRBD1. This CDR3 is 14 amino acids long. The V gene end was trimmed by 6 bases and the J gene end by 7 bases; junction bases not matched to a gene: 6. In DNA, the CDR3 is TGTGCCAGCAGCCAGACAGGGGGCAGGAACACCATATATTTT. It encodes CASSQTGGRNTIYF.

This clonotype has a single count. A read error may produce the germline difference seen at one junction end. The chain uses TRBV12-3 or TRBV12-4 and TRBJ2-3; possibly TRBD2 for D (6 bases). This CDR3 has 17 amino acids. The CDR3 DNA reads as TGTGCCATCAGTCCCCTCCTAGGACTACAAAGCACGGATACGCAGTATTTT. Its translation is CAISPLLGLQSTDTQYF.

The chain is built from TRBV11-2 and TRBJ2-3; no reliable D call. The CDR3 runs to 15 residues. In germline, CDR1 is SGHAT, CDR2 FQNNGV. V was cut by 5 bases and J by 0 bases, with 12 bases left in between. The CDR3 DNA follows: TGTGCCAGCAGCCCGGAGACGTCGAGCACAGATACGCAGTATTTT. This sequence encodes CASSPETSSTDTQYF.

On this clonotype itself: Since a much larger clone is just one base distant, this may be a read error. Since no conserved phenylalanine or tryptophan closes the CDR3, a read error is the likely cause. The chain couples TRBV4-3 to TRBJ2-7, with TRBD2 matching over 10 bases. CDR1 and CDR2 from the germline V gene are LGHNA and YSLEER. This CDR3 is 15 amino acids long. CDR3 in DNA: TGCGCCAGCGGCCAAGGAACTAGCGGGAACTATGAGCAGTACTTA. Its protein product is CASGQGTSGNYEQYL.

Concerning this clonotype itself: Since no conserved phenylalanine or tryptophan closes the CDR3, a read error is the likely cause. It is unclear where the CDR3 begins or ends on the DNA, so no DNA is shown, and the CDR3 is as TCRdb lists it. The CDR3 sequence is CASSAGRGPWTDSPLRL. The rearrangement joins TRBV6-1 to TRBJ1-6. Ends included, the CDR3 has 17 residues. Germline loops: CDR1 MNHNS, CDR2 SASEGT.